This note documents a single TCR beta chain sequence. Its antigen is undetermined. The junction differs from germline at one of its ends, possibly a read error. These data are taken from a study of T cells in Graves' hyperthyroidism and ophthalmopathy. Whole-study findings and limits: Among clonotypes expanded in thyroid above 0.001, most were also found in blood. In simple terms, a model built on 13 V-J features told ophthalmopathy apart from stable hyperthyroidism. Before onset, by a median of around six months, the model predicted ophthalmopathy.

Diagnosis relied on clinical symptoms, serum thyroxine and TRAb, thyroid ultrasound and orbital computed tomography. TCR beta CDR3 region amplification was performed from RNA transcripts. First-round RT-PCR of the TCR CDR3 relied on the HTBI primer set. A single record per CDR3 protein comes from TCRdb applying MiXCR to the multiplex PCR reads. Of fewer than 750,000 distinct CDR3 sequences in the sample, more than 45% were seen once. The CDR3 totals 11 residues. Germline CDR1 is LNHNV and CDR2 is YYDKDF (reference sequence). This chain uses TRBV15 with TRBJ2-7, with 9 bases matching TRBD2. This clonotype was sampled from a woman aged 18 to 35 with Graves' hyperthyroidism. Material for sequencing was peripheral blood or thyroid tissue (not recorded which). The CDR3 DNA reads TGTGCCACCAGCAGAGAGGCTAGCGGGATCTTC. Protein product: CATSREASGIF.